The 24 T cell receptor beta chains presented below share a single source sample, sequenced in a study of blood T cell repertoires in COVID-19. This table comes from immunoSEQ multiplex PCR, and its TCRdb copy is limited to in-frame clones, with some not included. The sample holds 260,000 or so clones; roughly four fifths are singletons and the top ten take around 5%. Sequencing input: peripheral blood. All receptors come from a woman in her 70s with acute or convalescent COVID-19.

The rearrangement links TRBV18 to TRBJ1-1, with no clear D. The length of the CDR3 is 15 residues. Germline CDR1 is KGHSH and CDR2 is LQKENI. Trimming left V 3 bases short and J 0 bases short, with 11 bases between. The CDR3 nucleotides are TGTGCCAGCTCACCTTGGACTGAAGTGAACACTGAAGCTTTCTTT. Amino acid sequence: CASSPWTEVNTEAFF.

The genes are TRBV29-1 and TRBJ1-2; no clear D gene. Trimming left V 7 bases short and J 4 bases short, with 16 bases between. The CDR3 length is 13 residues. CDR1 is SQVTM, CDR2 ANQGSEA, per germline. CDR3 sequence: CSAILQTLYGYTF. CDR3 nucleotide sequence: TGCAGCGCCATCTTACAGACACTCTATGGCTACACCTTC.

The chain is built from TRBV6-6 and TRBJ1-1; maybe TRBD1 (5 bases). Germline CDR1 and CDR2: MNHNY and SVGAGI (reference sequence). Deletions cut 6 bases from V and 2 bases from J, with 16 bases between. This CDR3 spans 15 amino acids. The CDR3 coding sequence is TGTGCCAGCAGGCAGGGTGGGCAAGGTAACACTGAAGCTTTCTTT. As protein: CASRQGGQGNTEAFF.

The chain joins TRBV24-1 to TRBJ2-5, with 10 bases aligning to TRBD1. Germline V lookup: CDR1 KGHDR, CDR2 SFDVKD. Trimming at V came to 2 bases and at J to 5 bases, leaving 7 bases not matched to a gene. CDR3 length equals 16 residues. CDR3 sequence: CATSDSPGTGEETQYF. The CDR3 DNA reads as TGTGCCACCAGTGATTCGCCCGGGACAGGGGAGGAGACCCAGTACTTC.

The CDR3 DNA sequence: TGTGCCAGCAGACCGACAGGGAAGGATTCACCCCTCCACTTT. Protein: CASRPTGKDSPLHF. V and J are TRBV7-9 and TRBJ1-6; TRBD1 aligns across 7 bases. Germline trimming cut 6 bases from V and 8 bases from J; bases unmatched to any gene: 7. Germline V gene lookup returns CDR1 SEHNR and CDR2 FQNEAQ (reference sequence). The CDR3 is made up of 14 amino acids.

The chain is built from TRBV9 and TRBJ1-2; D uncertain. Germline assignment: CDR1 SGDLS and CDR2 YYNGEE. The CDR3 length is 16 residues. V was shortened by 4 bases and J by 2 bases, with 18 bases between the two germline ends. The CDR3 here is CASSTTSGRPNYGYTF. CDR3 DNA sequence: TGTGCCAGCAGCACGACGAGCGGACGGCCAAACTATGGCTACACCTTC.

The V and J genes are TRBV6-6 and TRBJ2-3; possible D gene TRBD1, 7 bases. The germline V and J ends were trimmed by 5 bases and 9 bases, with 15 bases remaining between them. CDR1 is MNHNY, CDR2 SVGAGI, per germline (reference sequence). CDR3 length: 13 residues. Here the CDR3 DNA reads TGTGCCAGCAGTGTTTCGCCAGGGGGGACGCAGTATTTT. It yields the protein CASSVSPGGTQYF.

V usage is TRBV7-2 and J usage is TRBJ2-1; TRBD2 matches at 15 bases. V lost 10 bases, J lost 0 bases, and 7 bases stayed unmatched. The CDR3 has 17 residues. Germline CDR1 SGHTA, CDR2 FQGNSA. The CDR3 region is CATRTSGGAVSYNEQFF. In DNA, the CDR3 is TGTGCCACCAGGACTAGCGGGGGGGCCGTCTCCTACAATGAGCAGTTCTTC.

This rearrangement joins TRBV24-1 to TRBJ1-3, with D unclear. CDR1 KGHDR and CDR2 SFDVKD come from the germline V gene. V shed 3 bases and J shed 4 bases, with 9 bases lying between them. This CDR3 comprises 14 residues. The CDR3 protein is CATSDIHSGNTIYF. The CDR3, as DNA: TGTGCCACCAGTGATATTCACAGCGGAAACACCATATATTTT.

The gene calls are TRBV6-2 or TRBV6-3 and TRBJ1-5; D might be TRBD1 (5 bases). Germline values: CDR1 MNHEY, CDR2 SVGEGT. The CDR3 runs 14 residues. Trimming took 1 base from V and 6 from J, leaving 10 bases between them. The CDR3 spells CASSYFHQGQPQHF. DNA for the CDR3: TGTGCCAGCAGTTACTTTCACCAGGGTCAGCCCCAGCATTTT.

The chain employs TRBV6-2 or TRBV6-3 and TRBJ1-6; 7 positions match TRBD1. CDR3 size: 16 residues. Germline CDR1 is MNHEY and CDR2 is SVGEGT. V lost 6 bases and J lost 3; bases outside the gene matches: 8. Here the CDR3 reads CASSLPRDSYNSPLHF. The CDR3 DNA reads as TGTGCCAGCAGCCTACCTCGGGACAGCTATAATTCACCCCTCCACTTT.

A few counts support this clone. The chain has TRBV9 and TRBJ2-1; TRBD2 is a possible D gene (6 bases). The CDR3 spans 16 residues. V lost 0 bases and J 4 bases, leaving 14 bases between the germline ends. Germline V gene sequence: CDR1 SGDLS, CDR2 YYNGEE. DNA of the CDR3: TGTGCCAGCAGCGTAGCTACGGGCCTAGCGTACAATGAGCAGTTCTTC. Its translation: CASSVATGLAYNEQFF.

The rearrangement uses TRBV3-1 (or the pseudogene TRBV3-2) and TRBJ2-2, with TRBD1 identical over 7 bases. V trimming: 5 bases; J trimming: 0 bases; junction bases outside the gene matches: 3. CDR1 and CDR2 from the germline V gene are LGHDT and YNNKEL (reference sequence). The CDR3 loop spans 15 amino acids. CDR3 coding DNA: TGTGCCAGCAGCTATGGACAGGCGAACACCGGGGAGCTGTTTTTT. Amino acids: CASSYGQANTGELFF.

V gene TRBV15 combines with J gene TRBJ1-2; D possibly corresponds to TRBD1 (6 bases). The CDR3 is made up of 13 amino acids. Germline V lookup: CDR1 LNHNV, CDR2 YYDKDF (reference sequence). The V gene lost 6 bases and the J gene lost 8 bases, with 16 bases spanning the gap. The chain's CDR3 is CATRSTGNNGYTF. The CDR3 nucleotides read TGTGCCACCAGGTCAACAGGGAATAACGGCTACACCTTC.

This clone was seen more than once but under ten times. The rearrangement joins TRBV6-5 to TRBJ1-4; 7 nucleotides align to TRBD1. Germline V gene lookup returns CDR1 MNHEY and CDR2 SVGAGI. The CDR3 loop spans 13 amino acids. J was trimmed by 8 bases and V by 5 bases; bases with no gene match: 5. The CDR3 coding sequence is TGTGCCAGCAGTCCGGGACAGAGGGAAAAACTGTTTTTT. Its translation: CASSPGQREKLFF.

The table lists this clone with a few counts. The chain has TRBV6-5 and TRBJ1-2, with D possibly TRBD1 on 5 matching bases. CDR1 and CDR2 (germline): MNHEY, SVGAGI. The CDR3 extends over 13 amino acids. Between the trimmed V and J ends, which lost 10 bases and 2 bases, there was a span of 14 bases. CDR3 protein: CATSTAANYGYTF. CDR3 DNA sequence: TGTGCCACCTCGACAGCCGCAAACTATGGCTACACCTTC.

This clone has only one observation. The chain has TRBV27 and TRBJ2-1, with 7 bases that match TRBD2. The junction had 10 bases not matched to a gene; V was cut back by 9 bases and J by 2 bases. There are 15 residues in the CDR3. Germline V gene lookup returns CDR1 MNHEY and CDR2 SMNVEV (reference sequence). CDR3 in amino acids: CASVPERGPYNEQFF. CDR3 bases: TGTGCCAGTGTGCCCGAGCGGGGACCCTACAATGAGCAGTTCTTC.

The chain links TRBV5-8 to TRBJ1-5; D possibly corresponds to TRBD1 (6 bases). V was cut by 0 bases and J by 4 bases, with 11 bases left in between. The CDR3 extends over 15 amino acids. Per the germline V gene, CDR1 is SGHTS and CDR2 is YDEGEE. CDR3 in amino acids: CASSLGGLGNQPQHF. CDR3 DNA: TGTGCCAGCAGCTTGGGGGGGCTTGGAAATCAGCCCCAGCATTTT.

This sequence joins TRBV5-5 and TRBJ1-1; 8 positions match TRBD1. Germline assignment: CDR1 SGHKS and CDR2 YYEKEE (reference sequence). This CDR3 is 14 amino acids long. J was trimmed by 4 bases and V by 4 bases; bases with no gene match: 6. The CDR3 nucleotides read TGTGCCAGCAGCCCGCAGGGGGCCGGCACTGAAGCTTTCTTT. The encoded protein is CASSPQGAGTEAFF.

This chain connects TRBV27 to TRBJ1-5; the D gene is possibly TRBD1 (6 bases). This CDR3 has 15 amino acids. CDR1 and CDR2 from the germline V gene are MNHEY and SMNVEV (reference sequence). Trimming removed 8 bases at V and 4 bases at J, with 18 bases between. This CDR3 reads CASPVTGYGNQPQHF. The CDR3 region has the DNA TGTGCCAGCCCCGTTACAGGGTATGGGAATCAGCCCCAGCATTTT.

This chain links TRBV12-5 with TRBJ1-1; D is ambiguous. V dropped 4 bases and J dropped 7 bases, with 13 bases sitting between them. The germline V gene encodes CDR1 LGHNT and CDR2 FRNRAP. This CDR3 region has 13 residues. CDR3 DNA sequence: TGTGCTAGTGGTTCTGGAGGTGATAGTGAAGCTTTCTTT. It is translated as CASGSGGDSEAFF. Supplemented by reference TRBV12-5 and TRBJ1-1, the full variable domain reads DARVTQTPRHKVTEMGQEVTMRCQPILGHNTVFWYRQTMMQGLELLAYFRNRAPLDDSGMPKDRFSAEMPDATLATLKIQPSEPRDSAVYFCASGSGGDSEAFFGQGTRLTVV.

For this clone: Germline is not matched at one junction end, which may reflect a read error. CDR3 DNA sequence: TGTGCCAGCAGTTTATGGCGGTCGTATCCTGTCTGG. This sequence encodes CASSLWRSYPVW. The V gene is TRBV12-3 or TRBV12-4, the J gene TRBJ1-4; D is unresolved. This CDR3 has 12 amino acids.

The CDR3 nucleotides are TGCGCCAGCAGTTTAATCCTTTCCACAGGGTTTTTTACTGAAGCTTTCTTT. It specifies CASSLILSTGFFTEAFF. The J gene is TRBJ1-1, the V gene TRBV5-1, with D maybe TRBD1 (6 bases). Trimming took 5 bases from V and 5 from J, leaving 25 bases between them. The CDR3 spans 17 residues. The germline gives CDR1 SGHRS, CDR2 YFSETQ.

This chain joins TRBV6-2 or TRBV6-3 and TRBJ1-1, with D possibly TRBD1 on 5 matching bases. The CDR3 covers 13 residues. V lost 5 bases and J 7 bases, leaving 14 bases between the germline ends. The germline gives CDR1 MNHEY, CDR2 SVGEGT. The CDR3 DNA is TGTGCCAGCAGTGATGACAGATTCGGTGAAGCTTTCTTT. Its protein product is CASSDDRFGEAFF.